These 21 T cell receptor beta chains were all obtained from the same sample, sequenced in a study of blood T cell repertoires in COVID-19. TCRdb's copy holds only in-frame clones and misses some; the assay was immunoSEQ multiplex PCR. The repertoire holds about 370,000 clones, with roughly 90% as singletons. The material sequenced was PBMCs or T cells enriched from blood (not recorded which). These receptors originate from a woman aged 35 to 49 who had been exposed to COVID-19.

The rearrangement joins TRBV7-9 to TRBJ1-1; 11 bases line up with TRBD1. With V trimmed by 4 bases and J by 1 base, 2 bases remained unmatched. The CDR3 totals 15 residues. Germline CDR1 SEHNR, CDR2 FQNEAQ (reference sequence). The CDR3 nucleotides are TGTGCCAGCAGCTCTGGACAGGGGGCGAACACTGAAGCTTTCTTT. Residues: CASSSGQGANTEAFF.

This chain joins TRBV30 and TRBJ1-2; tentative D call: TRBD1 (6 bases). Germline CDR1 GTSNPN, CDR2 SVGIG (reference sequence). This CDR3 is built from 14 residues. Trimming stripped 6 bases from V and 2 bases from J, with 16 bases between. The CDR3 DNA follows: TGTGCCTGCCCTAAGGACAGAGACAACTATGGCTACACCTTC. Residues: CACPKDRDNYGYTF.

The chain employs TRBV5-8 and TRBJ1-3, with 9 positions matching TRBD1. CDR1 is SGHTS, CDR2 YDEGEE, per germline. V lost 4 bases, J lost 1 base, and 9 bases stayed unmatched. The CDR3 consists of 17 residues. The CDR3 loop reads CASSPGQGLGSGNTIYF. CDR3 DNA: TGTGCCAGCAGCCCGGGACAGGGTCTTGGGTCTGGAAACACCATATATTTT.

The CDR3 is CASSQVAGRSRTTEAFF. The CDR3 nucleotides are TGTGCCAGCAGCCAAGTTGCAGGGCGATCCAGGACAACTGAAGCTTTCTTT. The rearrangement uses TRBV3-1 (or the pseudogene TRBV3-2) and TRBJ1-1, with D possibly matching TRBD1 (5 bases). The CDR3 contains 17 residues. Germline V lookup: CDR1 LGHDT, CDR2 YNNKEL (reference sequence). V shed 1 base and J shed 5 bases, with 20 bases lying between them.

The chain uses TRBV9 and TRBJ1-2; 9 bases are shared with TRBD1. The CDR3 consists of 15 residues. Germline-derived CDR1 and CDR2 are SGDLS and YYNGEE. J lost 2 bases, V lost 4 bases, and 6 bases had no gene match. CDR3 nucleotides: TGTGCCAGCAGCCCCGACAGGGGGGACAACTATGGCTACACCTTC. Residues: CASSPDRGDNYGYTF.

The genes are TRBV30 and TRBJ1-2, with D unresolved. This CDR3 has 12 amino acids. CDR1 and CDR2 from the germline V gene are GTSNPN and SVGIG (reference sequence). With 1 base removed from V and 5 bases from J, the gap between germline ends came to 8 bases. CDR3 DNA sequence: TGTGCCTGGAGTGGGGCCCTTTATGGCTACACCTTC. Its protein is CAWSGALYGYTF.

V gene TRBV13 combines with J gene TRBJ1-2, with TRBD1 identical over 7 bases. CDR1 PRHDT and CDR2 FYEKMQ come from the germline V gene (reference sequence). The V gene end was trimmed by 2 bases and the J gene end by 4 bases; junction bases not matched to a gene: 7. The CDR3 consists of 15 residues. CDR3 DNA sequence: TGTGCCAGCAGCTTAAAACAGGGGAGGTCCTATGGCTACACCTTC. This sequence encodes CASSLKQGRSYGYTF.

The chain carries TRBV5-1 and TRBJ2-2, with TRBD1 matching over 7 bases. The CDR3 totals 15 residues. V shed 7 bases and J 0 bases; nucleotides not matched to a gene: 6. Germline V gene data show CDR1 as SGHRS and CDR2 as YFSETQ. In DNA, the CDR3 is TGCGCCAGCGGGACAGCAGTCGCGAACACCGGGGAGCTGTTTTTT. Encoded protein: CASGTAVANTGELFF.

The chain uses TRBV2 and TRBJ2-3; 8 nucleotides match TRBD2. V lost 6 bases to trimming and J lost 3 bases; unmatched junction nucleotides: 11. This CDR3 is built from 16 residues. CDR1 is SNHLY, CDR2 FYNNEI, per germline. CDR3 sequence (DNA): TGTGCCAGCAGGGCAAAGGGACTAGAGTTGACAGATACGCAGTATTTT. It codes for CASRAKGLELTDTQYF.

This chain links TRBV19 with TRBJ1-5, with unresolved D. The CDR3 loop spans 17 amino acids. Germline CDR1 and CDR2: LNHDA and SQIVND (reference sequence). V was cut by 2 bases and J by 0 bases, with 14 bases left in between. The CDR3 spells CASSITHRVYSNQPQHF. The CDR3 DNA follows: TGTGCCAGTAGTATAACTCACCGAGTTTATAGCAATCAGCCCCAGCATTTT.

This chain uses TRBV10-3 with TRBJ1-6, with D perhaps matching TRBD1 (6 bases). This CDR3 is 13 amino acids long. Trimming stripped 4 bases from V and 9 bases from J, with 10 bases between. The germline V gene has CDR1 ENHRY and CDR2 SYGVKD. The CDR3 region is CAISVRGSSPLHF. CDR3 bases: TGTGCCATCAGTGTCAGGGGCAGTTCACCCCTCCACTTT.

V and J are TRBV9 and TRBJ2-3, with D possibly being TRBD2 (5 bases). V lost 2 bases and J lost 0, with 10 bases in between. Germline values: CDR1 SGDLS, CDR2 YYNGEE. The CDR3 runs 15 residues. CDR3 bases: TGTGCCAGCAGCGTCCAGGACTTAAGCACAGATACGCAGTATTTT. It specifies CASSVQDLSTDTQYF.

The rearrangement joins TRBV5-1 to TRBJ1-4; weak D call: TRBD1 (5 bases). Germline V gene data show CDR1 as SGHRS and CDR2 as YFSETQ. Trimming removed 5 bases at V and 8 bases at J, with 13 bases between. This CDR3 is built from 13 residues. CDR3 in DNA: TGCGCCAGCAGACGAGGACAAGGGGAAAAACTGTTTTTT. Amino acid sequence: CASRRGQGEKLFF. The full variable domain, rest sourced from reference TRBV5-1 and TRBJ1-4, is KAGVTQTPRYLIKTRGQQVTLSCSPISGHRSVSWYQQTPGQGLQFLFEYFSETQRNKGNFPGRFSGRQFSNSRSEMNVSTLELGDSALYLCASRRGQGEKLFFGSGTQLSVL.

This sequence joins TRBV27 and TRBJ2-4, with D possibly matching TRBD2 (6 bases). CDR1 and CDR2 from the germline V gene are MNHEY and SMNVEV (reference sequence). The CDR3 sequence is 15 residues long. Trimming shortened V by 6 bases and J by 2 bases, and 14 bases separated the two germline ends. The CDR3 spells CASRPAGNTKNIQYF. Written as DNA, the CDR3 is TGTGCCAGCAGGCCCGCGGGGAATACCAAAAACATTCAGTACTTC.

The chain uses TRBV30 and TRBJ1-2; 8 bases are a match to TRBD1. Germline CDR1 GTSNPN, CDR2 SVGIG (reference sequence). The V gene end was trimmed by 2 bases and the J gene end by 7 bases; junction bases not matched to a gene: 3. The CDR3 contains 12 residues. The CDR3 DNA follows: TGTGCCTGGAGTTCGACAGGGGTTGGCTACACCTTC. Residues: CAWSSTGVGYTF.

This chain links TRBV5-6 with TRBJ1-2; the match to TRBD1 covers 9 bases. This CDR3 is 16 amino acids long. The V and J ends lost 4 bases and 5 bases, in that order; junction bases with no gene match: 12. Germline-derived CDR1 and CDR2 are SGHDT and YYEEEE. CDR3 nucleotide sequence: TGTGCCAGCAGCGTGACAGGGGGGCTTCAGGGGTATGGCTACACCTTC. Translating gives CASSVTGGLQGYGYTF.

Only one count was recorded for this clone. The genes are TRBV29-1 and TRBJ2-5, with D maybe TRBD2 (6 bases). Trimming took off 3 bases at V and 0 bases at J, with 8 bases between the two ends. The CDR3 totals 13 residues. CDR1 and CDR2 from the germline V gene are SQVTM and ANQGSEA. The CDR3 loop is CSVDRDYQETQYF. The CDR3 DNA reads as TGCAGCGTTGATCGGGACTACCAAGAGACCCAGTACTTC.

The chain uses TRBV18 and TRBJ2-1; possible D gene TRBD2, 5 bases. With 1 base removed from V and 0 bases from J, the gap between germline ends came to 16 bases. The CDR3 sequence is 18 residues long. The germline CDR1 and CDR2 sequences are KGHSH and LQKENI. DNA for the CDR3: TGTGCCAGCTCACCACAAAGAATAGCCGGAGGCTCCTACAATGAGCAGTTCTTC. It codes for CASSPQRIAGGSYNEQFF.

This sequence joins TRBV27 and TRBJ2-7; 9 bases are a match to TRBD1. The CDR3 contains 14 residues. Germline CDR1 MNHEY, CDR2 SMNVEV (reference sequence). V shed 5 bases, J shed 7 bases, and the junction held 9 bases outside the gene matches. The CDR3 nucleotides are TGTGCCAGCAGTAGGAGGACAGGGGCTTGGGAGCAGTACTTC. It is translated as CASSRRTGAWEQYF.

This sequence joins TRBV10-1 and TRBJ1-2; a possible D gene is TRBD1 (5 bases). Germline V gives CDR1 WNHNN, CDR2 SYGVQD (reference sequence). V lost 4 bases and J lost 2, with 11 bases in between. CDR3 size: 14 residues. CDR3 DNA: TGCGCCAGCAGTGCCTCAGGGTACAACTATGGCTACACCTTC. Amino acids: CASSASGYNYGYTF.

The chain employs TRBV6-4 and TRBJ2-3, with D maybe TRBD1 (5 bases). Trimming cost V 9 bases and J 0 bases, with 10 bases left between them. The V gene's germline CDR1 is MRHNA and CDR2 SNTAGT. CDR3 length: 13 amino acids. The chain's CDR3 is CASAKGSTDTQYF. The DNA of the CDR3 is TGTGCCAGTGCAAAGGGGAGCACAGATACGCAGTATTTT.